This TCR beta chain derives from a study of cytomegalovirus exposure and HLA in healthy donors. The study's findings and limits: The analysis excluded some indistinguishable V segments, including TRBV6-2 and TRBV6-3.

Donors sampled were nominally healthy, though unrecorded immune exposures were likely. The PCR ran on 60 Vbeta and 13 Jbeta primers. The protocol was immunoSEQ multiplex PCR, while the TCRdb copy is restricted to in-frame clones and leaves out a portion. The sample shows 150,000 to 250,000 clones, 70% to 80% of them seen only once. With 5 bases clipped from V and 0 bases from J, the junction kept 11 bases outside the gene matches. This CDR3 is 17 amino acids long. The germline V gene encodes CDR1 PRHDT and CDR2 FYEKMQ (reference sequence). With regard to this clone: Its specificity is unknown.

The chain has TRBV13 and TRBJ1-1, with TRBD1 matching 8 bases. This receptor was taken from a woman in her 30s in good health and CMV-seropositive. The material sequenced was PBMCs. CDR3 bases: TGTGCCAGCAGCGGACAGGGAACGTTAGGGTTGAACACTGAAGCTTTCTTT. This sequence encodes CASSGQGTLGLNTEAFF.